This passage covers 8 T cell receptor beta chains from one sample sequenced in a study of shared clonotypes between healthy human individuals. TCRdb keeps only in-frame clones here, not all; method: immunoSEQ multiplex PCR. The sample consists of millions of clones, roughly 94% of them appearing once. Sequencing input: naive CD4+ T cells sorted from blood. The subset: CD45RA+ positively selected. These TCRs come from a man between 18 and 35 years old in good health.

This clone was seen only once. The rearrangement links TRBV6-5 to TRBJ1-1; no firm D call. The germline V gene encodes CDR1 MNHEY and CDR2 SVGAGI. The CDR3 runs to 12 residues. Deletions cut 8 bases from V and 7 bases from J, with 14 bases between. The CDR3 is CASQRTEGEAFF. The CDR3 DNA sequence: TGTGCCAGCCAAAGGACCGAGGGTGAAGCTTTCTTT.

This chain links TRBV5-6 with TRBJ2-7; TRBD1 or TRBD2 may be the D gene (5 bases each). Trimming left V 4 bases short and J 2 bases short, with 19 bases between. The CDR3 covers 16 residues. Germline CDR1 is SGHDT and CDR2 is YYEEEE. As DNA, the CDR3 is TGTGCCAGCAGCAGGTCGGACGGGGCCTTGCCCTACGAGCAGTACTTC. This gives the protein CASSRSDGALPYEQYF.

As for this clone: Other nucleotide sequences in the sample specify the same CDR3. The chain couples TRBV5-1 to TRBJ2-3, with D uncertain. The CDR3 spans 14 residues. Trimming left V 1 base short and J 0 bases short, with 6 bases between. Germline CDR1 reads SGHRS; CDR2 reads YFSETQ. As DNA, the CDR3 is TGCGCCAGCAGCTTGACGGGTAGCACAGATACGCAGTATTTT. As protein: CASSLTGSTDTQYF. Combining the CDR3 with reference TRBV5-1 and TRBJ2-3 gives the whole variable domain KAGVTQTPRYLIKTRGQQVTLSCSPISGHRSVSWYQQTPGQGLQFLFEYFSETQRNKGNFPGRFSGRQFSNSRSEMNVSTLELGDSALYLCASSLTGSTDTQYFGPGTRLTVL.

The chain recombines TRBV7-3 with TRBJ1-2, with no clear D. Between the trimmed V and J ends, which lost 1 base and 3 bases, there was a span of 9 bases. The CDR3 loop spans 14 amino acids. Germline V gene sequence: CDR1 SGHTA, CDR2 FQGTGA. The CDR3 loop reads CASSLNGRDYGYTF. CDR3 in DNA: TGTGCCAGCAGCTTAAATGGCAGAGACTATGGCTACACCTTC.

CDR3 bases: TGCAGCGTTGAATCTCCGGGGCTAGAGCAGTTCTTC. Translated: CSVESPGLEQFF. The genes are TRBV29-1 and TRBJ2-1; D might be TRBD1 or TRBD2, each matching 5 bases. This CDR3 comprises 12 residues. V lost 2 bases to trimming and J lost 10 bases, with 12 bases between them. Germline V gene lookup returns CDR1 SQVTM and CDR2 ANQGSEA.

The V gene is TRBV10-1, the J gene TRBJ2-7, with 9 bases fitting TRBD1. This CDR3 spans 13 amino acids. Germline V gives CDR1 WNHNN, CDR2 SYGVQD (reference sequence). The trim removed 5 bases at V and 6 bases at J, leaving 5 bases unmatched. In DNA form, the CDR3 reads TGCGCCAGCAGTAGGGACAGGGACGGCGAGCAGTACTTC. Encoded protein: CASSRDRDGEQYF.

This chain links TRBV28 with TRBJ1-2; 7 positions agree with TRBD1. Losses at the gene ends were 1 base for V and 4 bases for J; bases not matched to a gene: 12. In germline, CDR1 is MDHEN, CDR2 SYDVKM. The CDR3 runs 17 residues. CDR3 amino acids: CASSLFAGTANPYGYTF. CDR3 DNA sequence: TGTGCCAGCAGTTTATTTGCCGGGACAGCGAATCCCTATGGCTACACCTTC.

The chain recombines TRBV6-1 with TRBJ1-1; a weak D match, TRBD1 (5 bases). CDR1 and CDR2 (germline): MNHNS, SASEGT. The CDR3 covers 15 residues. V lost 7 bases and J lost 4, with 19 bases in between. This CDR3 reads CASISLTGAFTEAFF. CDR3 coding DNA: TGTGCCAGCATTTCTCTAACCGGGGCGTTCACTGAAGCTTTCTTT.